A selection of T cell receptor beta chains follows, all from one sample in a study of CD8 T cells in ankylosing spondylitis. TCRdb itself ran the 5' RACE reads through MiXCR, one entry per CDR3 protein. The sample has almost 400,000 distinct CDR3 sequences; approximately 20% are singletons. The source material was blood, either unsorted or a sorted T cell fraction (not recorded which). These receptors all come from a male donor with ankylosing spondylitis. The CDR3 runs from the conserved cysteine through the conserved F or W. The D gene is left open where the match is weak. Where a row states a size, it is once, few, many or the class of an expanded clone; other rows omit it.

v_gene,j_gene,d_gene,len,abundance,CDR3nt,CDR3aa
TRBV5-1,TRBJ2-4,.,12,many,TGCGCCAGCAGCTTCGGTCAAAACATTCAGTACTTC,CASSFGQNIQYF
TRBV10-3,TRBJ2-1,TRBD2,15,.,TGTGCCATCAGTGAGTCGCAGCTAGCGGGACTGGAGCAGTTCTTC,CAISESQLAGLEQFF
TRBV5-1,TRBJ2-2,.,15,many,TGCGCCAGCAGCTCAGACAGCCAAGGGACCGGGGAGCTGTTTTTT,CASSSDSQGTGELFF
TRBV20-1,TRBJ1-5,.,15,few,TGCAGTGCTAGAGATCCAGGCCCGGCGGTTCAGCCCCAGCATTTT,CSARDPGPAVQPQHF
TRBV6-1,TRBJ2-2,.,15,.,TGTGCCAGCAGCCCTTCAAGGGCACACACCGGGGAGCTGTTTTTT,CASSPSRAHTGELFF
TRBV2,TRBJ1-5,.,13,.,TGTGCCAGCAGTGAACTCAGGACTCAGCCCCAGCATTTT,CASSELRTQPQHF
TRBV18,TRBJ1-5,.,16,few,TGTGCCAGCTCCAAGTCCGGGGCCAGCGGCAATCAGCCCCAGCATTTT,CASSKSGASGNQPQHF
TRBV5-1,TRBJ2-2,TRBD2,17,few,TGCGCCAGCAGCTCAACTAGCGGGAGGGCTATGGCCGGGGAGCTGTTTTTT,CASSSTSGRAMAGELFF
TRBV20-1,TRBJ2-7,TRBD2,15,few,TGCAGTGCTAGCTGGGCTAGCGGGAGTTCCTACGAGCAGTACTTC,CSASWASGSSYEQYF
TRBV7-9,TRBJ1-1,TRBD1,15,few,TGTGCCAGCAGCTTAGGGGACAGGGAGGGAACTGAAGCTTTCTTT,CASSLGDREGTEAFF
TRBV7-8,TRBJ2-7,.,14,.,TGTGCCAGCAGCTCGAACAGGGCTGTTCCCGAGCAGTACTTC,CASSSNRAVPEQYF
TRBV18,TRBJ2-7,.,14,.,TGTGCCAGCTCAGCAAGCCGGGACCCCTACGAGCAGTACTTC,CASSASRDPYEQYF
TRBV20-1,TRBJ2-1,.,11,few,TGCAGTGCTCGAGCGGTAAATGAGCAGTTCTTC,CSARAVNEQFF
TRBV12-5,TRBJ2-1,TRBD2,16,.,TGTGCTAGTGGTTTGAGGGCTAGCGGGAGATACAATGAGCAGTTCTTC,CASGLRASGRYNEQFF
TRBV14,TRBJ1-1,TRBD1,13,few,TGTGCCAGCAGCGGGACAGCTTACACTGAAGCTTTCTTT,CASSGTAYTEAFF
TRBV4-1,TRBJ2-6,.,15,few,TGCGCCAGCAGCCAAGTCCCGCCCGGGGCCAACGTCCTGACTTTC,CASSQVPPGANVLTF
TRBV2,TRBJ2-7,TRBD1,14,.,TGTGCCAGCAATGTGGCAGGGGGTAACTACGAGCAGTACTTC,CASNVAGGNYEQYF
TRBV7-3,TRBJ2-1,.,16,few,TGTGCCAGCAGCTTAAAACCAGGCCTCTTAGGGAATGAGCAGTTCTTC,CASSLKPGLLGNEQFF
TRBV29-1,TRBJ2-7,TRBD1,18,.,TGCAGCGTTGCGGGGACAGGGGGCAAAATCCCCCCTACCTACGAGCAGTACTTC,CSVAGTGGKIPPTYEQYF
TRBV6-5,TRBJ2-2,.,14,.,TGTGCCAGCAGTTACTCCCGGAGCACCGGGGAGCTGTTTTTT,CASSYSRSTGELFF
TRBV2,TRBJ2-7,TRBD1,13,.,TGTGCCAGCAGTGAATCTCAGGGGGTCGAGCAGTACTTC,CASSESQGVEQYF
TRBV5-4,TRBJ2-3,TRBD1,19,.,TGTGCCAGCAGCTTCGGACAGGGGACTCCCAATACCTACACAGATACGCAGTATTTT,CASSFGQGTPNTYTDTQYF
TRBV5-1,TRBJ2-3,.,13,few,TGCGCCAGCAACGTCCCTGGCACAGATACGCAGTATTTT,CASNVPGTDTQYF
TRBV6-2/TRBV6-3,TRBJ2-2,TRBD2,18,few,TGTGCCAGCAGTTATCGTGGGGCTAGCGGGGCGAACACCGGGGAGCTGTTTTTT,CASSYRGASGANTGELFF
TRBV28,TRBJ1-5,.,17,once,TGTGCCAGCAGACCTCACCTCACAGCGGGTCGCAATCAGCCCCAGCATTTT,CASRPHLTAGRNQPQHF
TRBV12-3/TRBV12-4,TRBJ2-5,.,14,few,TGTGCCAGCAGTTTGGGTACTAGTACAGAGACCCAGTACTTC,CASSLGTSTETQYF
TRBV6-5,TRBJ2-1,.,14,few,TGTGCCAGCAGTTATCGGCTAGACGACGGTGAGCAGTTCTTC,CASSYRLDDGEQFF
TRBV6-2/TRBV6-3,TRBJ2-7,.,16,few,TGTGCCAGCAGTTCTGTGGGCCAGCTACCATTATACGAGCAGTACTTC,CASSSVGQLPLYEQYF
TRBV28,TRBJ1-1,.,12,few,TGTGCCAGCATTCGGACAGAGGAAAAAGCTTTCTTT,CASIRTEEKAFF
TRBV3-1,TRBJ1-5,.,16,few,TGTGCCAGCAGCCAAGATCTTGGGGCAAATAATCAGCCCCAGCATTTT,CASSQDLGANNQPQHF
TRBV5-1,TRBJ2-7,.,13,few,TGCGCCAGCAGCTTGGTTTTCGCGCACGAGCAGTACTTC,CASSLVFAHEQYF
TRBV29-1,TRBJ2-1,.,12,.,TGCAGCGGACGAGTCGTGGGCGATGAGCAGTTCTTC,CSGRVVGDEQFF
TRBV5-1,TRBJ2-5,TRBD2,15,.,TGCGCCAGTGCGGGTTCTAGCGGGAGAGAAGAGACCCAGTACTTC,CASAGSSGREETQYF
TRBV12-3/TRBV12-4,TRBJ2-7,.,12,.,TGTGCCAGCACCAGGGCCCTGAACGAGCAGTACTTC,CASTRALNEQYF
TRBV7-2,TRBJ2-5,.,15,few,TGTGCCAGCAGCTTACCAGCGGGCAACCAAGAGACCCAGTACTTC,CASSLPAGNQETQYF
TRBV12-5,TRBJ2-2,TRBD2,18,few,TGTGCTAGTGGTTTGGGGACTAGCGGAGGGTCCCACACCGGGGAGCTGTTTTTT,CASGLGTSGGSHTGELFF
TRBV12-3/TRBV12-4,TRBJ1-1,.,14,.,TGTGCCAGCAGTTTAGTGTCGGTGAACACTGAAGCTTTCTTT,CASSLVSVNTEAFF
TRBV12-3/TRBV12-4,TRBJ2-6,.,17,few,TGTGCCAGCAGTTTAAGGGGCCGAAGCTCTGGGGCCAACGTCCTGACTTTC,CASSLRGRSSGANVLTF
TRBV2,TRBJ2-7,.,12,few,TGTGCCAGCAGTGAGCGAGGGGTCGAGCAGTACTTC,CASSERGVEQYF
TRBV2,TRBJ2-1,.,12,few,TGTGCCAGCAAAGGGCTAGACTATGAGCAGTTCTTC,CASKGLDYEQFF
TRBV12-5,TRBJ1-5,.,15,.,TGTGCTAGTGGTTTGGTAAGTTCTAGCAATCAGCCCCAGCATTTT,CASGLVSSSNQPQHF
TRBV7-8,TRBJ1-1,.,14,few,TGTGCCAGCAGCTTAGCGGGGATTCGTACTGAAGCTTTCTTT,CASSLAGIRTEAFF
TRBV6-1,TRBJ2-7,.,15,few,TGTGCCAGCAGTGAAGTTGAATTCCGCTCCTACGAGCAGTACTTC,CASSEVEFRSYEQYF
TRBV11-3,TRBJ2-3,TRBD2,16,.,TGTGCCAGCAGCGGTAGCGGGGGACCTAGCACAGATACGCAGTATTTT,CASSGSGGPSTDTQYF
TRBV28,TRBJ2-7,TRBD2,17,.,TGTGCCAGCAGTTTCCGGGGGACTAGCGGGAGGGCCTACGAGCAGTACTTC,CASSFRGTSGRAYEQYF
TRBV27,TRBJ2-7,.,16,few,TGTGCCAGCAGTTCCCAGGGGCGGCTAGCGATACACGAGCAGTACTTC,CASSSQGRLAIHEQYF
TRBV7-2,TRBJ1-2,.,14,.,TGTGCCAGCAGCTTAAGGGCTGCTAACTATGGCTACACCTTC,CASSLRAANYGYTF
TRBV24-1,TRBJ1-1,.,14,.,TGTGCCACCAGACCGACGGCCAGGTCGGGTGAAGCTTTCTTT,CATRPTARSGEAFF
TRBV28,TRBJ2-2,.,15,once,TGTGCCAGCAGTTTATACGTGGACGAAACTGGGGAGCTGTTTTTT,CASSLYVDETGELFF
TRBV6-2/TRBV6-3,TRBJ2-4,.,14,many,TGTGCCAGCAGTCTCGGACTAATTGGTGACATTCAGTACTTC,CASSLGLIGDIQYF
TRBV3-1,TRBJ1-1,.,13,few,TGTGCCAGCAGCTCAGAAAAGCGTACTGAAGCTTTCTTT,CASSSEKRTEAFF
TRBV5-1,TRBJ2-5,TRBD2,14,.,TGCGCCAGCAGCAGAGGACTAGCGGGACAGACCCAGTACTTC,CASSRGLAGQTQYF